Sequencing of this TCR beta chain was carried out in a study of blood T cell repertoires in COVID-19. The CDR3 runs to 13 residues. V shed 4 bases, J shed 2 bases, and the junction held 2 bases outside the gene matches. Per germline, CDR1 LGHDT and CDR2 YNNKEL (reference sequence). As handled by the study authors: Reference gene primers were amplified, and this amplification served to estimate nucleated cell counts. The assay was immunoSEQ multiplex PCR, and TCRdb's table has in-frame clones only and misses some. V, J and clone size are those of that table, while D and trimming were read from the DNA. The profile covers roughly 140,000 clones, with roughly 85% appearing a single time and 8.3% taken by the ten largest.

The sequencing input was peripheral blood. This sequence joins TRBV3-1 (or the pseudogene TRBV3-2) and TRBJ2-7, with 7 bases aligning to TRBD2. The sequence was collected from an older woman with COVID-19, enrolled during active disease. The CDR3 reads CASSLGLAYEQYF. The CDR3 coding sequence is TGTGCCAGCAGCCTAGGACTAGCCTACGAGCAGTACTTC.